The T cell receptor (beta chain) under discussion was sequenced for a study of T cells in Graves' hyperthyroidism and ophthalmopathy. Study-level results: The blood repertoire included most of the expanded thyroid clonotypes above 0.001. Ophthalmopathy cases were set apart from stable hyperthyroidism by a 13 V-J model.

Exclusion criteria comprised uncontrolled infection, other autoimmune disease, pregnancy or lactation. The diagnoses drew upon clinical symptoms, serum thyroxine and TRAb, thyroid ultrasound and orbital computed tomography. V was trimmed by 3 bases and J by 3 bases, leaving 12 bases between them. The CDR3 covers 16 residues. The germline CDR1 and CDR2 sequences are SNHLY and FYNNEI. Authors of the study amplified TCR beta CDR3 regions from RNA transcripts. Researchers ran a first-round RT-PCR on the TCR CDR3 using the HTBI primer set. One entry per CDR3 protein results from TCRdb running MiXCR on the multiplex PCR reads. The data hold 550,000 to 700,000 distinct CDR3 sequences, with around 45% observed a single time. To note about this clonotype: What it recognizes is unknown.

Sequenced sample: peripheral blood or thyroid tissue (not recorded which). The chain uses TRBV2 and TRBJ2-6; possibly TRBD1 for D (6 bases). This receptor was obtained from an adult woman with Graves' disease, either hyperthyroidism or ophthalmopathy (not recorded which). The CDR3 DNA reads TGTGCCAGCAGTGACAGGGGATCCTATGGGGCCAACGTCCTGACTTTC. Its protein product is CASSDRGSYGANVLTF.